This T cell receptor (beta chain) stems from a study of cytomegalovirus exposure and HLA in healthy donors. Notes on the study in general: Owing to their indistinguishability, certain V segments, notably TRBV6-2 and TRBV6-3, were excluded.

The table lists this clone with a count of one. Its antigen is currently unknown. The PCR employed 60 Vbeta primers together with 13 Jbeta primers. Generated by immunoSEQ multiplex PCR, the TCRdb table keeps only in-frame clones and is missing some. The sample holds some 150,000 clones, 70% to 90% seen once. With V trimmed by 2 bases and J by 0 bases, 7 bases remained unmatched. This CDR3 has 16 residues. Germline V CDR1 and CDR2: SGDLS, YYNGEE. The chain links TRBV9 to TRBJ1-2, with 7 bases that match TRBD1. Source material: PBMCs. The receptor's source is a woman aged 40 to 50 in good health and CMV-seropositive. This chain's CDR3 is CASSVDRDRPNYGYTF. The DNA for the CDR3 is TGTGCCAGCAGCGTTGACCGGGACAGACCTAACTATGGCTACACCTTC.